The source of this TCR beta chain is a study of OX40 agonist ivuxolimab in advanced cancers. Study overall: Partial responses were seen in three patients, one with hepatocellular carcinoma and two with cutaneous melanoma. The study, taken as a whole, reports: What antigens the expanded peripheral T cells recognized was never established.

The V gene lost 4 bases and the J gene lost 2 bases, with 13 bases spanning the gap. There are 15 residues in the CDR3. Germline loops: CDR1 LNHDA, CDR2 SQIVND (reference sequence). Assay used: immunoSEQ multiplex PCR; TCRdb lists only in-frame clones, some missing. The repertoire holds about 86,000 clones, with 70% to 90% as singletons. In the case of this clone: Its target is not known.

The sample in question was CD4+ or CD8+ T cells sorted from blood, obtained in a trial of the OX40 agonist ivuxolimab. The clonotype comes from an adult with an advanced solid tumor such as melanoma, head and neck, liver or kidney cancer. V usage is TRBV19 and J usage is TRBJ2-3; tentative D call: TRBD2 (6 bases). The CDR3 here is CASSTLRDFTDTQYF. In nucleotides, the CDR3 is TGTGCCAGTAGTACCCTCCGGGACTTCACAGATACGCAGTATTTT.